A selection of T cell receptor beta chains follows, all from one sample in a study of tumor and adjacent non-tumor tissue in lung cancer. TCRdb recomputed calls from the multiplex PCR reads with MiXCR, one row per CDR3 protein. The sample lists approximately 90,000 distinct CDR3 sequences, about 77% occurring once. Sequenced: distant non-tumor lung tissue. These receptors were taken from a woman in her forties or fifties with non-small cell lung cancer. Both conserved end residues are part of each CDR3. The order of the fields is clone size, V gene, J gene, D gene, CDR3 protein, CDR3 DNA. The D gene is left open where the match is weak. Size values are once, few and many counts, or a class for expanded clones, and some rows have none.

clone_size: .
v_call: TRBV11-2
j_call: TRBJ2-1
d_call: .
cdr3_aa: CASNLEPVQGFTEQFF
cdr3_nt: TGCGCCAGCAACTTGGAACCGGTACAGGGATTCACCGAGCAGTTCTTC

clone_size: .
v_call: TRBV4-1
j_call: TRBJ2-3
d_call: .
cdr3_aa: CTSSYGPSIDTHYF
cdr3_nt: TGCACCAGCAGCTACGGGCCAAGCATAGATACGCATTATTTT

clone_size: .
v_call: TRBV5-5
j_call: TRBJ2-7
d_call: TRBD1
cdr3_aa: CASSSTPGQDYERYF
cdr3_nt: TGTGCCAGCAGCTCAACCCCGGGACAGGACTACGAGCGATACTTC

clone_size: .
v_call: TRBV6-1
j_call: TRBJ2-7
d_call: .
cdr3_aa: CASSEDLRSYYEQYF
cdr3_nt: TGTGCCAGCAGTGAAGACTTGAGGAGCTACTACGAGCAGTACTTC

clone_size: many
v_call: TRBV6-1
j_call: TRBJ2-3
d_call: TRBD1
cdr3_aa: CASSRQTGGADTQYF
cdr3_nt: TGTGCCAGCAGTCGACAGACAGGGGGCGCAGATACGCAGTATTTT

clone_size: .
v_call: TRBV6-5
j_call: TRBJ2-7
d_call: .
cdr3_aa: CASRRQGERYF
cdr3_nt: TGTGCCAGCAGGCGGCAGGGTGAGCGGTACTTC

clone_size: .
v_call: TRBV6-1
j_call: TRBJ2-5
d_call: .
cdr3_aa: CASRAYLGGETQYF
cdr3_nt: TGTGCCAGCCGGGCTTATTTGGGTGGGGAGACCCAGTACTTC

clone_size: .
v_call: TRBV18
j_call: TRBJ2-1
d_call: TRBD2
cdr3_aa: CASSPPRTSGRGIPIEQFF
cdr3_nt: TGTGCCAGCTCACCTCCCAGGACTAGCGGGAGAGGGATCCCAATTGAGCAGTTCTTC

clone_size: few
v_call: TRBV11-2
j_call: TRBJ2-2
d_call: .
cdr3_aa: CASSLENSRELFF
cdr3_nt: TGTGCTAGCAGCCTCGAGAACAGCAGGGAGCTGTTTTTT

clone_size: .
v_call: TRBV6-5
j_call: TRBJ2-3
d_call: TRBD1
cdr3_aa: CGNRLFKGQGAKGTDTQYF
cdr3_nt: TGTGGCAACAGACTTTTCAAAGGACAGGGAGCAAAGGGCACAGATACGCAGTATTTT

clone_size: few
v_call: TRBV20-1
j_call: TRBJ2-5
d_call: TRBD1
cdr3_aa: CSAKTGDRETQYF
cdr3_nt: TGTAGTGCTAAGACAGGGGACCGAGAGACCCAGTACTTC

clone_size: .
v_call: TRBV5-6
j_call: TRBJ2-1
d_call: TRBD1
cdr3_aa: CASISTGHNEQLF
cdr3_nt: TGTGCCAGCATCTCGACAGGGCACAATGAGCAGCTCTTC

clone_size: .
v_call: TRBV6-6
j_call: TRBJ1-3
d_call: .
cdr3_aa: CASSEGTSGNIIYF
cdr3_nt: TGTGCCAGCAGTGAAGGGACTTCTGGAAACATCATATATTTT

clone_size: .
v_call: TRBV6-1
j_call: TRBJ1-6
d_call: TRBD1
cdr3_aa: CASSEFDRGTGGSPHHF
cdr3_nt: TGCGCCAGCAGTGAATTCGACAGGGGAACGGGAGGATCACCCCACCACTTT

clone_size: medium-sized
v_call: TRBV11-2
j_call: TRBJ2-3
d_call: .
cdr3_aa: CASSFPRLGLTDTQYF
cdr3_nt: TGTGCCAGCAGTTTCCCCCGTCTAGGTTTGACAGATACGCAGTATTTT

clone_size: .
v_call: TRBV12-3/TRBV12-4
j_call: TRBJ2-1
d_call: TRBD2
cdr3_aa: CASTLGAGDEQSF
cdr3_nt: TGTGCCAGCACTTTGGGAGCGGGAGATGAGCAGTCCTTC

clone_size: .
v_call: TRBV5-5
j_call: TRBJ2-7
d_call: .
cdr3_aa: CTSSMGAGSYEQYF
cdr3_nt: TGTACCAGCAGCATGGGCGCCGGGTCGTACGAGCAGTACTTC

clone_size: .
v_call: TRBV29-1
j_call: TRBJ2-1
d_call: TRBD1
cdr3_aa: CSVPSGGTGKDSEQLF
cdr3_nt: TGTAGCGTCCCCAGTGGCGGGACAGGGAAAGACAGTGAGCAGCTCTTC

clone_size: .
v_call: TRBV6-6
j_call: TRBJ2-5
d_call: .
cdr3_aa: CANSDSDSQETQYF
cdr3_nt: TGTGCCAACAGTGACTCGGATAGCCAAGAGACCCAGTACTTC

clone_size: .
v_call: TRBV29-1
j_call: TRBJ2-1
d_call: TRBD2
cdr3_aa: CSVSQAGGPNKQSF
cdr3_nt: TGCAGCGTTAGTCAAGCGGGAGGCCCCAATAAGCAGTCCTTC

clone_size: many
v_call: TRBV24-1
j_call: TRBJ2-1
d_call: .
cdr3_aa: CATSDRWTRYNEQFF
cdr3_nt: TGTGCCACCAGTGATCGTTGGACACGCTACAATGAGCAGTTCTTC

clone_size: many
v_call: TRBV12-3/TRBV12-4
j_call: TRBJ2-3
d_call: TRBD2
cdr3_aa: CASSFGLDEITDTQYF
cdr3_nt: TGTGCCAGCAGTTTTGGACTAGATGAAATCACAGATACGCAGTATTTT

clone_size: .
v_call: TRBV6-5
j_call: TRBJ2-2
d_call: .
cdr3_aa: CARSYSSIAGEQFF
cdr3_nt: TGTGCCCGCAGTTACTCGAGTATCGCCGGGGAGCAGTTTTTT

clone_size: .
v_call: TRBV5-4
j_call: TRBJ1-2
d_call: .
cdr3_aa: CASTAGTGTYGYNF
cdr3_nt: TGTGCCAGCACCGCCGGAACGGGAACCTATGGCTACAACTTC

clone_size: .
v_call: TRBV6-1
j_call: TRBJ2-3
d_call: TRBD1
cdr3_aa: CASSIRWDSRQPQYF
cdr3_nt: TGTGCTAGCAGTATACGCTGGGACAGTCGTCAGCCCCAGTATTTT

clone_size: .
v_call: TRBV11-2
j_call: TRBJ2-3
d_call: .
cdr3_aa: CASNLGPSGNHTQYF
cdr3_nt: TGTGCCAGCAACTTAGGACCCTCAGGGAACCATACGCAGTATTTT

clone_size: .
v_call: TRBV12-3/TRBV12-4
j_call: TRBJ2-2
d_call: .
cdr3_aa: CASSLGTVTNTGELLF
cdr3_nt: TGTGCCAGCAGTTTAGGGACAGTGACAAACACCGGGGAGCTGTTATTC

clone_size: once
v_call: TRBV6-5
j_call: TRBJ1-5
d_call: .
cdr3_aa: CTSKRTPGGNQPHHF
cdr3_nt: TGTACCAGCAAACGGACTCCGGGAGGCAATCAGCCCCATCATTTT

clone_size: .
v_call: TRBV6-2/TRBV6-3
j_call: TRBJ2-6
d_call: TRBD1
cdr3_aa: CASSRDSSGVNVLTF
cdr3_nt: TGTGCCAGCAGTCGGGACAGCTCTGGGGTCAACGTCCTGACTTTC

clone_size: .
v_call: TRBV20-1
j_call: TRBJ2-1
d_call: .
cdr3_aa: CSARNPGGQVFEQFF
cdr3_nt: TGCAGTGCTAGAAACCCTGGGGGACAAGTTTTTGAGCAGTTCTTC

clone_size: .
v_call: TRBV12-3/TRBV12-4
j_call: TRBJ2-1
d_call: .
cdr3_aa: CASNSQGRGSNEEFF
cdr3_nt: TGTGCCAGCAATTCCCAGGGACGGGGATCTAATGAGGAGTTCTTC

clone_size: .
v_call: TRBV6-6
j_call: TRBJ2-7
d_call: .
cdr3_aa: CASSYSLTELYF
cdr3_nt: TGTGCCAGCAGTTACTCGTTGACCGAGCTGTACTTC

clone_size: .
v_call: TRBV11-2
j_call: TRBJ1-6
d_call: .
cdr3_aa: CASSLEFGRNSPIHF
cdr3_nt: TGTGCCAGCAGCTTAGAGTTTGGCAGAAATTCACCCATCCACTTT